This T cell receptor (beta chain) was profiled in a study of early T cells in non-severe SARS-CoV-2 infection. Tagging with unique molecular identifiers was applied to individual cDNA molecules. TCRdb reprocessed the 5' RACE reads with MiXCR, giving one entry per CDR3 protein. Here the sample spans 50,000 to 80,000 distinct CDR3 sequences, around 4.9% being singletons. This clonotype was seen many times. Antigen unknown. Study findings and constraints: Matching with VDJdb favored anti-spike CD8 responses (missing private and CD4 specificities).

The receptor was derived from an adult who was a healthcare worker with PCR-confirmed SARS-CoV-2 infection or an uninfected control (not recorded which). Sequencing input: whole blood.

The CDR3 DNA sequence: TGTGCCAGCAGCCAAGGACAGGGCCGAGATACGCAGTATTTT. Amino acids: CASSQGQGRDTQYF. V usage is TRBV6-1 and J usage is TRBJ2-3, with 8 bases matching TRBD1. The V gene's germline CDR1 is MNHNS and CDR2 SASEGT. This CDR3 region has 14 residues. Trimming at V came to 6 bases and at J to 5 bases, leaving 7 bases not matched to a gene.